This TCR beta chain stems from a study of T cell clonality in common variable immunodeficiency. Study-level findings and limits: In common variable immunodeficiency, TCR beta chains reportedly carried fewer deletions and N-nucleotide insertions. Compared with healthy controls, CVID subjects showed increased TCRbeta clonality, mostly in about a third. Fewer TCRbeta clones were shared among CVID subjects than controls. Authors noted CVID clonality's cause needs subpopulation repertoire sequencing.

Concerning this clone: Its specificity is not known. The read terminates 3 residues before the CDR3 end, so the remaining end is supplied by the germline J gene.

The assay was immunoSEQ multiplex PCR, and TCRdb's table has in-frame clones only and misses some. The sample presents fewer than 40,000 clones, none singletons. CDR3 size: 16 residues. Germline V lookup: CDR1 MNHNS, CDR2 SASEGT. This receptor was taken from a person aged 18 to 75 in good health. Sequenced: peripheral blood mononuclear cells. The chain joins TRBV6-1 to TRBJ2-4; TRBD1 aligns across 8 bases. The CDR3 here is CASSESYGQGGYGQYF. CDR3 DNA (partial): TGTGCCAGCAGTGAAAGTTACGGACAGGGTGGCTATGGT.